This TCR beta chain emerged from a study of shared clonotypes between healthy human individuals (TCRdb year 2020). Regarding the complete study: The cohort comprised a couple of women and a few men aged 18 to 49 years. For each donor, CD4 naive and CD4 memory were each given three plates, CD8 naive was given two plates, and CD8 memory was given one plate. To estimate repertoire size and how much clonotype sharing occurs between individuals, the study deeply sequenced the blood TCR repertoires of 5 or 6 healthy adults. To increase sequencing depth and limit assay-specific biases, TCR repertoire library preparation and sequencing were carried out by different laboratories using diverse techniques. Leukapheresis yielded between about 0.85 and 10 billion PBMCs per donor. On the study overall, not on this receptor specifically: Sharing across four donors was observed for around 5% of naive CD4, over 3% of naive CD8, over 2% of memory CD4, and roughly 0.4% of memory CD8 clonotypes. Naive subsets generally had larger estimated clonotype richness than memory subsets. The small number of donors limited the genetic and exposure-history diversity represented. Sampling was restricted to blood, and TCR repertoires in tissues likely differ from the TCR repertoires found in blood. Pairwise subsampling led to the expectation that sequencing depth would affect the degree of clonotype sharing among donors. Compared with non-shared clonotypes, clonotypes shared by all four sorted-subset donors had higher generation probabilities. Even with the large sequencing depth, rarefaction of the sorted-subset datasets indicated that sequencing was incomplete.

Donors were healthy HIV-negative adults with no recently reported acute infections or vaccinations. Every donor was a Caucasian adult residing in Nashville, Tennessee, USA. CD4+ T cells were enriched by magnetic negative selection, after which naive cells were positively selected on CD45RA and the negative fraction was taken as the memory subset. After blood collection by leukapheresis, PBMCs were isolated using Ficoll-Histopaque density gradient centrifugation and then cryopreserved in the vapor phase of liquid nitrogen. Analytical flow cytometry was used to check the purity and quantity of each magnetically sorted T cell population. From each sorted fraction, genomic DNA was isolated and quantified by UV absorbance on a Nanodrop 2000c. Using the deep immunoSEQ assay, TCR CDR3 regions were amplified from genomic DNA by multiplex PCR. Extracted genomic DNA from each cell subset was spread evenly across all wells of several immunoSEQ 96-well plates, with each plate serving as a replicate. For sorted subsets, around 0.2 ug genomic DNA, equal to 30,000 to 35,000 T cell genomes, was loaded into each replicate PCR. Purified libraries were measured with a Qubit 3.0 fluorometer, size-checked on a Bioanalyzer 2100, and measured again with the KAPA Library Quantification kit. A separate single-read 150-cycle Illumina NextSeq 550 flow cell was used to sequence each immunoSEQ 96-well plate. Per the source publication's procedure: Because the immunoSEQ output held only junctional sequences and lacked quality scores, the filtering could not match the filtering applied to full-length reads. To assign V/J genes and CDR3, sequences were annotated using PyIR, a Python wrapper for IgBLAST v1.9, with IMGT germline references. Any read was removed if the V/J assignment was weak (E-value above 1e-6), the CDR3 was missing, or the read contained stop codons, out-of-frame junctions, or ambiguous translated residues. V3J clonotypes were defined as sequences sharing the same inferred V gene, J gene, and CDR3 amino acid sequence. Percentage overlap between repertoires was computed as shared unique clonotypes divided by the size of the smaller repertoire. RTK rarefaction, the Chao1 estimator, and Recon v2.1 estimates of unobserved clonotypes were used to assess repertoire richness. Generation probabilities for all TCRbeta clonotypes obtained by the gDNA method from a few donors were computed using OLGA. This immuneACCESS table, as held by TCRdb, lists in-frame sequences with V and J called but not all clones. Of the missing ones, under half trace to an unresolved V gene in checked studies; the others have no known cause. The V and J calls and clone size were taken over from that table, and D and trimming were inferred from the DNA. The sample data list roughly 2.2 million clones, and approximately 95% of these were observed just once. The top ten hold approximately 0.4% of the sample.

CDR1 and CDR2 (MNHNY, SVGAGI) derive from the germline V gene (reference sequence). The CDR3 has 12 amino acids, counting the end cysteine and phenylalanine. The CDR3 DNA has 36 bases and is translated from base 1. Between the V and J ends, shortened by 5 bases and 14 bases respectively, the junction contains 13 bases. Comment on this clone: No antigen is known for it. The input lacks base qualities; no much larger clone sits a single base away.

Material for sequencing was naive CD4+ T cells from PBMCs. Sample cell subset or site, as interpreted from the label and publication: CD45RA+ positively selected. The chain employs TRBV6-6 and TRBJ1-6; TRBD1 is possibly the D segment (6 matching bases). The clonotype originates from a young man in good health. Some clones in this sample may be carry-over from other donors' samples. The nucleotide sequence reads TGTGCCAGCAGTCCCCTCTCAGGGGCCCTCCACTTT. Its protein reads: CASSPLSGALHF.